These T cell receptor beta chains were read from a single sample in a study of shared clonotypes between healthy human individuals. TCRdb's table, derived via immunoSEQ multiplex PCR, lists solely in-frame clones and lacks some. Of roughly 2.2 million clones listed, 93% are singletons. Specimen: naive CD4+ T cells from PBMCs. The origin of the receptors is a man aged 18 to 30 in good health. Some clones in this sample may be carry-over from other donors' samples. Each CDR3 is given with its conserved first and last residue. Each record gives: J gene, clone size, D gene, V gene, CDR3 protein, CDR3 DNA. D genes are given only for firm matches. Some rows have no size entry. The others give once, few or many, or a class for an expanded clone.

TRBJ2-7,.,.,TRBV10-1,CASSESRGIGGEQYF,TGCGCCAGCAGTGAGTCGAGGGGAATAGGAGGCGAGCAGTACTTC
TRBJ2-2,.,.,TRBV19,CASSIPTPGELFF,TGTGCCAGTAGTATCCCTACTCCCGGGGAGCTGTTTTTT
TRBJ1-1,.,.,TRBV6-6,CASSYAEGNTEAFF,TGTGCCAGCAGTTACGCGGAGGGGAACACTGAAGCTTTCTTT
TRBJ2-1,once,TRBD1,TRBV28,CASRTGVSEQFF,TGTGCCAGCAGAACAGGGGTGAGTGAGCAGTTCTTC
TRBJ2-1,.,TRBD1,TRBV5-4,CASSSNRGPSYNEQFF,TGTGCCAGCAGCTCGAACAGGGGTCCGAGTTACAATGAGCAGTTCTTC
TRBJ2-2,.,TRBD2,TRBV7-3,CASSPRTSGSNRELFF,TGTGCCAGCAGCCCCAGGACTAGCGGGAGTAACAGGGAGCTGTTTTTT
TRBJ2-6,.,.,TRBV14,CASSPLSGNGANVLTF,TGTGCCAGCAGCCCCCTTTCCGGGAATGGGGCCAACGTCCTGACTTTC
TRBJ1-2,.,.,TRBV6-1,CASTLGGAIYGYTF,TGTGCCAGCACCTTGGGGGGGGCAATCTATGGCTACACCTTC
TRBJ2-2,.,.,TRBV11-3,CASSLGLDRDTGELFF,TGTGCCAGCAGCTTAGGTCTTGACAGAGACACCGGGGAGCTGTTTTTT
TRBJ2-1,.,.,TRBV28,CASSPGTRNEQFF,TGTGCCAGCAGCCCGGGGACGAGGAATGAGCAGTTCTTC
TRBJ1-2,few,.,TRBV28,CASSLNRVSYTF,TGTGCCAGCAGTTTAAACAGGGTTAGCTACACCTTC
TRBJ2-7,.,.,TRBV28,CASSLFGYEQYF,TGTGCCAGCAGTTTGTTCGGCTACGAGCAGTACTTC